These 6 T cell receptor beta chains originate from one sample sequenced in a study of T cell changes during pregnancy in multiple sclerosis. Measured with immunoSEQ multiplex PCR; TCRdb has only the in-frame clones, and not every one. This sample has approximately 33,000 clones, with around 90% found just once. Sequencing was performed on CD4+ T cells from peripheral blood mononuclear cells, taken in the first trimester of pregnancy. Receptors were obtained from a female donor in good health, enrolled as a control in a pregnancy study.

The rearrangement joins TRBV11-1 to TRBJ1-1; unclear D gene. The CDR3 contains 14 residues. The V end was cut by 1 base, the J end by 1 base, with 7 bases between. Germline V gene lookup returns CDR1 SGHAT and CDR2 FQDESV (reference sequence). The CDR3 loop is CASSLDRRNTEAFF. As DNA, the CDR3 is TGTGCCAGCAGCTTAGATAGAAGGAACACTGAAGCTTTCTTT.

This clone appeared once. The chain employs TRBV6-5 and TRBJ1-4; D is ambiguous. Germline CDR1 reads MNHEY; CDR2 reads SVGAGI. The CDR3 consists of 14 residues. The V end was cut by 6 bases, the J end by 5 bases, with 13 bases between. CDR3 sequence reads: CASSDNSRNEKLFF. The DNA for the CDR3 is TGTGCCAGCAGCGACAATTCAAGGAATGAAAAACTGTTTTTT.

This clone was seen more than once but under ten times. The chain links TRBV5-1 to TRBJ1-1, with 7 bases aligning to TRBD1. The germline V gene encodes CDR1 SGHRS and CDR2 YFSETQ. The junction had 10 bases not matched to a gene; V was cut back by 4 bases and J by 1 base. CDR3 size: 16 residues. CDR3 region: CASSPMKQGPNTEAFF. The CDR3 nucleotides read TGCGCCAGCAGCCCGATGAAACAGGGGCCGAACACTGAAGCTTTCTTT.

DNA for the CDR3: TGTGCCAGCAGCGTAGCGCAGGGAGGGACAGATACGCAGTATTTT. Translating it yields CASSVAQGGTDTQYF. The gene calls are TRBV9 and TRBJ2-3; TRBD2 agrees at 7 bases. The CDR3 has 15 residues. Germline CDR1 reads SGDLS; CDR2 reads YYNGEE. V was clipped by 0 bases and J by 3 bases; unmatched bases: 4.

The V gene is TRBV4-2, the J gene TRBJ2-3; TRBD2 agrees at 9 bases. V gave up 0 bases and J gave up 5 bases; unmatched junction bases: 9. The CDR3 runs to 17 residues. Germline V gene sequence: CDR1 LGHNA, CDR2 YNFKEQ. The CDR3 region is CASSQDNRASGEDTQYF. The CDR3 coding sequence is TGTGCCAGCAGCCAAGATAATAGGGCTAGCGGGGAAGATACGCAGTATTTT.

The chain employs TRBV7-3 and TRBJ2-2; D perhaps matches TRBD2 (5 bases). Germline V CDR1 and CDR2: SGHTA, FQGTGA. Trimming cost V 1 base and J 5 bases, with 8 bases left between them. The CDR3 loop spans 14 amino acids. This CDR3 is CASSLMPGTGELFF. Here the CDR3 DNA reads TGTGCCAGCAGCTTAATGCCGGGGACCGGGGAGCTGTTTTTT. Full variable domain (outside the CDR3, taken from reference TRBV7-3 and TRBJ2-2): GAGVSQTPSNKVTEKGKYVELRCDPISGHTALYWYRQSLGQGPEFLIYFQGTGAADDSGLPNDRFFAVRPEGSVSTLKIQRTERGDSAVYLCASSLMPGTGELFFGEGSRLTVL.